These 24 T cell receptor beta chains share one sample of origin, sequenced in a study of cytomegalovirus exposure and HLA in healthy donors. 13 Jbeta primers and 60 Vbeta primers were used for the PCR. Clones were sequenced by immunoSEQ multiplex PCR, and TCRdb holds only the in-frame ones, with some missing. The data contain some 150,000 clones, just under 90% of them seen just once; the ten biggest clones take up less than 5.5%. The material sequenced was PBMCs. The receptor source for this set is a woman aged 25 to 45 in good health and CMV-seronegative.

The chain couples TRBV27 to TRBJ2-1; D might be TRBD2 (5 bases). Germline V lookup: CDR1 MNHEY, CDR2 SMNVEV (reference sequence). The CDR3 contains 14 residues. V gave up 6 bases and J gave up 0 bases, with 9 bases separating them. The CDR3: CASSPGSSYNEQFF. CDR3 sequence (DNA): TGTGCCAGCAGCCCGGGGAGCTCCTACAATGAGCAGTTCTTC.

For the CDR3, the DNA is TGTGCCAGCAGTCCCATAGCGGGGGGAGGGGATACGCAGTATTTT. It encodes CASSPIAGGGDTQYF. This sequence joins TRBV7-8 and TRBJ2-3; TRBD2 matches at 10 bases. The V gene's germline CDR1 is SGHVS and CDR2 FQNEAQ. V dropped 6 bases and J dropped 6; count of bases not matched to a gene: 9. The CDR3 spans 15 residues.

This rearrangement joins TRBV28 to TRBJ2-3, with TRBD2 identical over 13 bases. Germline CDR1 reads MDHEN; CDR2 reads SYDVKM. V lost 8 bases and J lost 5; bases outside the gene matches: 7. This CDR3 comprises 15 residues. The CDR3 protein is CASGAGLAGVDTQYF. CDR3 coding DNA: TGTGCCAGCGGGGCTGGACTAGCGGGGGTAGATACGCAGTATTTT.

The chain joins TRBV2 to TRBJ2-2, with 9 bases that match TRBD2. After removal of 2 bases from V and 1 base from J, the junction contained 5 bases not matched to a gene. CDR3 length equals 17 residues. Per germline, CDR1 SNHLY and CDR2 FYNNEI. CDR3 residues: CASSEILAGRNTGELFF. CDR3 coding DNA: TGTGCCAGCAGTGAAATACTAGCGGGTAGGAACACCGGGGAGCTGTTTTTT. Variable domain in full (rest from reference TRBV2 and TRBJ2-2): EPEVTQTPSHQVTQMGQEVILRCVPISNHLYFYWYRQILGQKVEFLVSFYNNEISEKSEIFDDQFSVERPDGSNFTLKIRSTKLEDSAMYFCASSEILAGRNTGELFFGEGSRLTVL.

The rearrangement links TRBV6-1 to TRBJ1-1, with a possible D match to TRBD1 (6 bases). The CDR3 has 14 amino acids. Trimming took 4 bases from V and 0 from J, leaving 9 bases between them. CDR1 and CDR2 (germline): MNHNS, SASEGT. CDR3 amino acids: CASSVRTVNTEAFF. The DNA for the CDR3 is TGTGCCAGCAGTGTAAGGACAGTGAACACTGAAGCTTTCTTT.

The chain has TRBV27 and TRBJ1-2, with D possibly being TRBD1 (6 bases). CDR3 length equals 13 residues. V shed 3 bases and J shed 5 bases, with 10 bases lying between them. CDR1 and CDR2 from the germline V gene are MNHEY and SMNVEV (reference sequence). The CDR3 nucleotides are TGTGCCAGCAGTTTGTTGCAGGGGTATGGCTACACCTTC. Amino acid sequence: CASSLLQGYGYTF.

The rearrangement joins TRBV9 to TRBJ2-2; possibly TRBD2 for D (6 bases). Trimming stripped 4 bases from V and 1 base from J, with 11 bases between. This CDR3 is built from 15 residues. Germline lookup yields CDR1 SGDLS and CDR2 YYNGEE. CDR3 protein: CASSLGTLNTGELFF. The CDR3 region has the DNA TGTGCCAGCAGCCTCGGGACTCTGAACACCGGGGAGCTGTTTTTT.

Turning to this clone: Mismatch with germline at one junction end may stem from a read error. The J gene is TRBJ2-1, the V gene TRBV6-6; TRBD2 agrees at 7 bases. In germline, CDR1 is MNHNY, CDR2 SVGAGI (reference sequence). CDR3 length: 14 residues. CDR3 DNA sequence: TGTGCCAGCAGCTACTACACTAGCGCAGATGAGCAGTTCTTC. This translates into CASSYYTSADEQFF.

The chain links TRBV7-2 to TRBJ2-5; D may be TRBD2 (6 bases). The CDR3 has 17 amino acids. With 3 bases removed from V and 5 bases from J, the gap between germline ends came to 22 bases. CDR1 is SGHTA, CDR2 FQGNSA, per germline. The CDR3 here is CASSFVGMGRAGETQYF. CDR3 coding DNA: TGTGCCAGCAGCTTTGTGGGGATGGGTCGAGCGGGCGAGACCCAGTACTTC. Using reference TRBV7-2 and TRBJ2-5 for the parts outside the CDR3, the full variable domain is GAGVSQSPSNKVTEKGKDVELRCDPISGHTALYWYRQSLGQGLEFLIYFQGNSAPDKSGLPSDRFSAERTGGSVSTLTIQRTQQEDSAVYLCASSFVGMGRAGETQYFGPGTRLLVL.

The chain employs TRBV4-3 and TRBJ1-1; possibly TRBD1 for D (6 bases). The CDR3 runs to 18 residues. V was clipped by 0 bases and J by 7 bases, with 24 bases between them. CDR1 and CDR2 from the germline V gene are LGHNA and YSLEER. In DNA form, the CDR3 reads TGCGCCAGCAGCCAAGAGACAGGCCGCGGTTTGATTCGGGTTGAAGCTTTCTTT. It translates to CASSQETGRGLIRVEAFF.

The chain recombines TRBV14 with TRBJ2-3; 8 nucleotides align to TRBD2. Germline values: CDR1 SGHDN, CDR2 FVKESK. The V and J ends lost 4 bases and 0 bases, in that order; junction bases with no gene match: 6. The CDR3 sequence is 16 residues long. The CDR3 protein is CASSPLASGSTDTQYF. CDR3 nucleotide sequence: TGTGCCAGCAGCCCTCTCGCTAGCGGGAGCACAGATACGCAGTATTTT.

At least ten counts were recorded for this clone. CDR3 residues: CASSSGQGNEKLFF. The DNA for the CDR3 is TGTGCCAGCAGTTCGGGACAGGGGAATGAAAAACTGTTTTTT. The chain is built from TRBV28 and TRBJ1-4; TRBD1 matches at 10 bases. The CDR3 sequence is 14 residues long. The V gene end was trimmed by 4 bases and the J gene end by 5 bases; junction bases not matched to a gene: 1. CDR1 is MDHEN, CDR2 SYDVKM, per germline.

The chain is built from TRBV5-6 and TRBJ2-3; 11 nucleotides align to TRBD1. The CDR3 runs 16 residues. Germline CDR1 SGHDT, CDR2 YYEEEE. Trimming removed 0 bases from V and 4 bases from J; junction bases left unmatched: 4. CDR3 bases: TGTGCCAGCAGCTTGGGGACAGGGGGCGCCGCAGATACGCAGTATTTT. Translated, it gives CASSLGTGGAADTQYF.

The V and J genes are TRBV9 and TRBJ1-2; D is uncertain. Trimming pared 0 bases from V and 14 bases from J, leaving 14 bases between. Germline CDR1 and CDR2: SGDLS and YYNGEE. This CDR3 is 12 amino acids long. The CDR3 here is CASSVASSRVTF. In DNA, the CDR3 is TGTGCCAGCAGCGTAGCTAGTAGCCGTGTGACCTTC.

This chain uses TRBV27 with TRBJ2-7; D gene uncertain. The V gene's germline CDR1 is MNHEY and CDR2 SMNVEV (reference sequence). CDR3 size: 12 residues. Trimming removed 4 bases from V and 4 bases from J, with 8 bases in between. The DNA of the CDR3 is TGTGCCAGCAGTTCGACTCTGTACGAGCAGTACTTC. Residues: CASSSTLYEQYF.

DNA of the CDR3: TGTGCCTGGAGTGGTTACCCGGGAGTAGATAATTCACCCCTCCACTTT. This encodes CAWSGYPGVDNSPLHF. The chain uses TRBV30 and TRBJ1-6; D is unclear. V was pared by 1 base and J by 5 bases, with 15 bases between. CDR3 length equals 16 residues. The germline CDR1 and CDR2 sequences are GTSNPN and SVGIG (reference sequence).

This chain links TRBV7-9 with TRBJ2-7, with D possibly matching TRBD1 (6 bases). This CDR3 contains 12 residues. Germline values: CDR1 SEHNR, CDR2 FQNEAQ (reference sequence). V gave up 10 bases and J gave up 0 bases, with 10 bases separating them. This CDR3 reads CATTGTSYEQYF. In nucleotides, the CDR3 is TGTGCCACCACAGGGACCTCCTACGAGCAGTACTTC. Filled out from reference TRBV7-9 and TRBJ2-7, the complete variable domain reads DTGVSQNPRHKITKRGQNVTFRCDPISEHNRLYWYRQTLGQGPEFLTYFQNEAQLEKSRLLSDRFSAERPKGSFSTLEIQRTEQGDSAMYLCATTGTSYEQYFGPGTRLTVT.

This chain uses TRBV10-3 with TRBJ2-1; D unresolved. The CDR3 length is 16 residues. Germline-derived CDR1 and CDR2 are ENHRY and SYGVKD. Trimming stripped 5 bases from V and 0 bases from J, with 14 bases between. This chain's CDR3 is CAISPLNPSSYNEQFF. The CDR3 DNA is TGTGCCATCAGTCCTTTGAACCCGAGCTCCTACAATGAGCAGTTCTTC.

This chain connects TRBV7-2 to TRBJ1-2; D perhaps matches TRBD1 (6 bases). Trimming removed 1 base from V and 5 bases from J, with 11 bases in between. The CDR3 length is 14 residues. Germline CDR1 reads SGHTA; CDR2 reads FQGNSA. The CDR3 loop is CASSLDRADYGYTF. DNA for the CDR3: TGTGCCAGCAGCTTAGACAGGGCCGATTATGGCTACACCTTC.

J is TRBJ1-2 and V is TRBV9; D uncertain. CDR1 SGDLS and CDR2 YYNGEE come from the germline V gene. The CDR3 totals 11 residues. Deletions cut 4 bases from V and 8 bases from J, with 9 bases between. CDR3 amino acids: CASSSLLGYTF. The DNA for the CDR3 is TGTGCCAGCAGCTCCCTCCTAGGCTACACCTTC.

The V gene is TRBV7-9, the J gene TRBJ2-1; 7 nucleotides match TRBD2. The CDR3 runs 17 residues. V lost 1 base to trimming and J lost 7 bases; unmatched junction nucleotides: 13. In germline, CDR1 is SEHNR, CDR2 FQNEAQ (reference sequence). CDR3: CASSLVGGTGRINEQFF. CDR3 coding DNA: TGTGCCAGCAGCTTAGTGGGAGGTACCGGGAGGATAAATGAGCAGTTCTTC.

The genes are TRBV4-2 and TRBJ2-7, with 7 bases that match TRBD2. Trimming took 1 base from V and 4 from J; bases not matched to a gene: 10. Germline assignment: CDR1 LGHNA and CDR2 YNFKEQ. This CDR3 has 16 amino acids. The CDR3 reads CASSQARGGYSYEQYF. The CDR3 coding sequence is TGTGCCAGCAGCCAAGCACGGGGAGGGTATAGTTACGAGCAGTACTTC.

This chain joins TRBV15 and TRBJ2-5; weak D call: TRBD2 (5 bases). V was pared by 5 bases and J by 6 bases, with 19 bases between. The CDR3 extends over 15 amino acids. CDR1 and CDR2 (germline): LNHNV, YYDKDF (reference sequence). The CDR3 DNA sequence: TGTGCCACCAGCGCCATGAGCGGTCCCGCACAGACCCAGTACTTC. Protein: CATSAMSGPAQTQYF.

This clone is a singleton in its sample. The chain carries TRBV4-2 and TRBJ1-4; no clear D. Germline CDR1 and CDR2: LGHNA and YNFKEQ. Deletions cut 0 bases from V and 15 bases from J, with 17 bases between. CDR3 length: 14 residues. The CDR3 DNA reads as TGTGCCAGCAGCCAAGATTCGGGTAGGGAGCCGGTGTTTTTT. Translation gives CASSQDSGREPVFF.